A selection of T cell receptor beta chains follows, all from one sample in a study of regulatory T cells in long-lasting Graves disease. Each CDR3 protein is one row after TCRdb ran MiXCR on the multiplex PCR reads. The sample consists of 400,000 to 500,000 distinct CDR3 sequences, 12% to 15% of them appearing once. The data were also submitted as part of a second study, on T cells in Graves' hyperthyroidism and ophthalmopathy.

Sample: peripheral blood mononuclear cells (PBMCs), taken at new diagnosis, from a patient treated with antithyroid drugs. Every receptor here comes from a woman between 45 and 65 years old with Graves disease. Each CDR3 is given with its conserved first and last residue. A D gene is named only where the DNA matches it firmly. Expanded clones get a size class; other rows say once, few or many, or leave the size out.

clone_size | j_call | v_call | d_call | cdr3_aa | cdr3_nt
many | TRBJ1-2 | TRBV28 | TRBD1 | CASSSGQGAMSYTF | TGTGCCAGCAGTTCAGGACAGGGGGCGATGAGCTACACCTTC
. | TRBJ2-3 | TRBV9 | TRBD2 | CASSVTSGRRTDTQYF | TGTGCCAGCAGCGTGACTAGCGGACGCCGCACAGATACGCAGTATTTT
. | TRBJ2-7 | TRBV28 | . | CASSQEQQAYEQYF | TGTGCCAGCAGTCAGGAACAGCAAGCCTACGAGCAGTACTTC
. | TRBJ2-1 | TRBV7-8 | TRBD2 | CASSPTTGLAVHNEQFF | TGTGCCAGCAGCCCCACAACGGGACTAGCGGTCCACAATGAGCAGTTCTTC
. | TRBJ1-5 | TRBV6-1 | . | CASSGETGGNQPQHF | TGTGCCAGCAGTGGAGAGACAGGTGGCAATCAGCCCCAGCATTTT
. | TRBJ2-7 | TRBV5-6 | TRBD2 | CASSVAGVEEQYF | TGTGCCAGCAGCGTAGCGGGAGTAGAGGAGCAGTACTTC
many | TRBJ2-5 | TRBV28 | TRBD1 | CASSIPGTGGQETQYF | TGTGCCAGCAGTATTCCCGGGACAGGGGGACAAGAGACCCAGTACTTC
. | TRBJ2-7 | TRBV6-5 | . | CASSWGTLGHYEQYF | TGTGCCAGCAGTTGGGGGACACTGGGGCACTACGAGCAGTACTTC
many | TRBJ2-6 | TRBV6-2/TRBV6-3 | TRBD1 | CASSTGVAYSGANVLTF | TGTGCCAGCAGTACAGGGGTGGCGTACTCTGGGGCCAACGTCCTGACTTTC
few | TRBJ1-1 | TRBV27 | . | CASSWSGDTEAFF | TGTGCCAGCAGTTGGAGCGGGGACACTGAAGCTTTCTTT
. | TRBJ1-2 | TRBV29-1 | . | CSGARDNYGYTF | TGCAGCGGGGCGAGGGATAACTATGGCTACACCTTC
. | TRBJ2-7 | TRBV27 | TRBD2 | CASSFTGGHLSYEQYF | TGTGCCAGCAGTTTTACGGGGGGGCACCTCTCCTACGAGCAGTACTTC
many | TRBJ2-4 | TRBV30 | . | CAWSGKGNIQYF | TGTGCCTGGAGTGGGAAAGGGAACATTCAGTACTTC
. | TRBJ2-5 | TRBV28 | . | CASSPRPGEGETQYF | TGTGCCAGCAGTCCCCGGCCAGGGGAGGGAGAGACCCAGTACTTC
. | TRBJ2-3 | TRBV3-1 | TRBD2 | CASSQGKSGRAPDTQYF | TGTGCCAGCAGCCAAGGAAAGAGCGGGAGGGCCCCAGATACGCAGTATTTT